These T cell receptor beta chains were read from a single sample in a study of blood T cell repertoires in COVID-19. The table came from immunoSEQ multiplex PCR; TCRdb's copy has only in-frame clones and leaves some out. The sample includes roughly 40,000 clones, 85% to 90% of them seen just once. Material for sequencing was peripheral blood. The receptors come from a man aged 30-40 years with active or convalescent COVID-19. Each CDR3 is given with its conserved first and last residue. A D gene is named only where the DNA matches it firmly. The size of a clone is reported for some rows only, either as once, few or many, or as a class for expanded clones.

TGTGCCAGCAGCTTAATGAAGGGGGACTACGAGCAGTACTTC,CASSLMKGDYEQYF,TRBJ2-7,NA,14,NA,TRBV7-3
TGTGCCAGCAGTCTGTCGGGGGGCGGGACTGAAGCTTTCTTT,CASSLSGGGTEAFF,TRBJ1-1,NA,14,NA,TRBV27
TGTGCCAGTAGTCGGGGGTTGGACACTGAAGCTTTCTTT,CASSRGLDTEAFF,TRBJ1-1,NA,13,NA,TRBV19
TGTGCCAGCAGCCTAGGACAGGGGGACACCGGGGAGCTGTTTTTT,CASSLGQGDTGELFF,TRBJ2-2,TRBD1,15,NA,TRBV9
TGTGCCAGCAGCCTAAAGACAGGGATTAATGAAAAACTGTTTTTT,CASSLKTGINEKLFF,TRBJ1-4,TRBD1,15,NA,TRBV13
TGTGCCAGCGTAGACAGATTCCTATCTAACTATGGCTACACCTTC,CASVDRFLSNYGYTF,TRBJ1-2,NA,15,NA,TRBV19
TGTGCCAGCAGCCCCCATGACAGGGAGCGCTCTGGAAACACCATATATTTT,CASSPHDRERSGNTIYF,TRBJ1-3,TRBD1,17,NA,TRBV4-2
TGTGCCAGTAGTATAAATCCCGGGGAAGGAGCTTTCTTT,CASSINPGEGAFF,TRBJ1-1,NA,13,NA,TRBV19
TGTGCCAGCACCCATACCCGGACATTTAACTATGGCTACACCTTC,CASTHTRTFNYGYTF,TRBJ1-2,NA,15,once,TRBV7-9
TGTGCCAGCTCACCACCGTTGTCCGGGACAGGGGGTGAAAAACTGTTTTTT,CASSPPLSGTGGEKLFF,TRBJ1-4,TRBD1,17,NA,TRBV18
TGCGCCAGCAGCCAATTCGACAGGGGGCTTGCAGATACGCAGTATTTT,CASSQFDRGLADTQYF,TRBJ2-3,TRBD1,16,NA,TRBV4-1
TGTGCCAGCAGTTTTTGGGTGGGCCGGGGCACTGAAGCTTTCTTT,CASSFWVGRGTEAFF,TRBJ1-1,NA,15,NA,TRBV28
TGTGCCACCAGTGATCCTACGGGACTAGCGGGAGATCGAGATACGCAGTATTTT,CATSDPTGLAGDRDTQYF,TRBJ2-3,TRBD2,18,few,TRBV24-1
TGTGCCAGCAGCCAAGATGGGCGGGTGGGCAGGCTCTACACCTTC,CASSQDGRVGRLYTF,TRBJ1-2,NA,15,NA,TRBV4-2
TGTGCCAGCAGCTTGGTGCACAGTAATAACTATGGCTACACCTTC,CASSLVHSNNYGYTF,TRBJ1-2,NA,15,few,TRBV5-5
TGTGCCAGTACGAGCAGGGTGGATCAGCCCCAGCATTTT,CASTSRVDQPQHF,TRBJ1-5,NA,13,NA,TRBV19
TGCGCCAGCAGCTTGGACGCAGGGGTTTCCCTTTCCGGGGCCAACGTCCTGACTTTC,CASSLDAGVSLSGANVLTF,TRBJ2-6,NA,19,NA,TRBV5-1
TGCGCCAGCAGTCAATCGACAGATGGCTACACCTTC,CASSQSTDGYTF,TRBJ1-2,NA,12,NA,TRBV23-1
TGCGCCAGCAGCTTGGGAGGGAGCTCCTATAATTCACCCCTCCACTTT,CASSLGGSSYNSPLHF,TRBJ1-6,NA,16,NA,TRBV5-1
TGTGCCAGCAGCCATTGGGACAGGAGCTACGAGCAGTACTTC,CASSHWDRSYEQYF,TRBJ2-7,TRBD1,14,NA,TRBV14
TGCGCCAGCAGCTTGGGCAGGGGGACTAATGAAAAACTGTTTTTT,CASSLGRGTNEKLFF,TRBJ1-4,TRBD1,15,NA,TRBV5-1
TGTGCCAGCAGTCGAGGAGGGACAACTAATGAAAAACTGTTTTTT,CASSRGGTTNEKLFF,TRBJ1-4,NA,15,NA,TRBV7-6
TGTGCCAGCAGCTTGTACAGGGGAGACACTGAAGCTTTCTTT,CASSLYRGDTEAFF,TRBJ1-1,TRBD1,14,NA,TRBV11-2
TGTGCCAGCAGCCGGGGAGGGGAAAAACTGTTTTTT,CASSRGGEKLFF,TRBJ1-4,NA,12,NA,TRBV11-2
TGTGCCAGCAGTTTGGTACCCGACAGGCTCGCTTTCTTT,CASSLVPDRLAFF,TRBJ1-1,NA,13,NA,TRBV12-3/TRBV12-4
TGTGCCAGCAGCCGAGGTAGCGGGGGGCTCCCGAGAGGGGAGACCCAGTACTTC,CASSRGSGGLPRGETQYF,TRBJ2-5,TRBD2,18,once,TRBV3-1/TRBV3-2
TGTGCCAGTAGTACCACAGGGATTTCACCCCTCCACTTT,CASSTTGISPLHF,TRBJ1-6,NA,13,NA,TRBV19
TGTGCCAGCAGCCGAGGGACAGGGGGGTTGAGCCAAGAGACCCAGTACTTC,CASSRGTGGLSQETQYF,TRBJ2-5,TRBD1,17,NA,TRBV27
TGTGCCAGCAGCTTAATCCCCCCGTACAATGAGCAGTTCTTC,CASSLIPPYNEQFF,TRBJ2-1,NA,14,NA,TRBV7-3
TGTGCCAGCAGTTTATCCAAATTGAACACTGAAGCTTTCTTT,CASSLSKLNTEAFF,TRBJ1-1,NA,14,NA,TRBV28
TGTGCCACCAGCCTAGGACTAGCGGGCCCCGGGGGGGAGCTGTTTTTT,CATSLGLAGPGGELFF,TRBJ2-2,TRBD2,16,NA,TRBV15
TGTGCCAGTAGTAACCCCCCTCTACTAGCGGGAGAGGGAGAGACCCAGTACTTC,CASSNPPLLAGEGETQYF,TRBJ2-5,TRBD2,18,NA,TRBV19
TGTGCCAGCAGCTTGAACCTAGGGGACACTGAAGCTTTCTTT,CASSLNLGDTEAFF,TRBJ1-1,NA,14,NA,TRBV7-9
TGTGCCAGCAGTACTAGCGGAGTCGGCTCCTACAATGAGCAGTTCTTC,CASSTSGVGSYNEQFF,TRBJ2-1,TRBD2,16,NA,TRBV27
TGTGCCAGCTCACCAGCGGGTGGAGTGAGAGGTGAGCAGTTCTTC,CASSPAGGVRGEQFF,TRBJ2-1,NA,15,NA,TRBV18
TGTGCCAGCAGTGCCGACACCCGCAGGGGCTACACCTTC,CASSADTRRGYTF,TRBJ1-2,NA,13,NA,TRBV25-1
TGTGCCAGCAGTTTTGACAGGGACTATGGCTACACCTTC,CASSFDRDYGYTF,TRBJ1-2,TRBD1,13,NA,TRBV28
TGCAGCGTTCAGACAGGGAATCAGCCCCAGCATTTT,CSVQTGNQPQHF,TRBJ1-5,TRBD1,12,NA,TRBV29-1
TGTGCCAGCAGCTCTTGGACTAGCGGGCATCACAATGAGCAGTTCTTC,CASSSWTSGHHNEQFF,TRBJ2-1,TRBD2,16,NA,TRBV7-2
TGCAGAACAGCACGGGGTTTGGTTGAGAACACTGAAGCTTTCTTT,CRTARGLVENTEAFF,TRBJ1-1,NA,15,NA,TRBV29-1
TGTGCCAGCAGCTTAACAGGGGGCTCCTACAATGAGCAGTTCTTC,CASSLTGGSYNEQFF,TRBJ2-1,TRBD1,15,NA,TRBV11-3
TGTGCCAGCAGCTTGGTTTTGACAGGCATAGGGGCCACAGATACGCAGTATTTT,CASSLVLTGIGATDTQYF,TRBJ2-3,NA,18,NA,TRBV5-6
TGTGCCAGCAGCGTAGTAGCGGTCACCGGGGAGCTGTTTTTT,CASSVVAVTGELFF,TRBJ2-2,NA,14,NA,TRBV9
TGTGCCAGTACTATGGAGGGACAGTCCTACAATGAGCAGTTCTTC,CASTMEGQSYNEQFF,TRBJ2-1,NA,15,NA,TRBV19
TGTGCCAGCAGTTTGGGCGTGGAAGCTTTCTTT,CASSLGVEAFF,TRBJ1-1,NA,11,NA,TRBV12-3/TRBV12-4
TGTGCCAGCAGCGGACAGTGGGGCCGCTACAATGAGCAGTTCTTC,CASSGQWGRYNEQFF,TRBJ2-1,NA,15,NA,TRBV7-6
TGTGCCAGCAGCAAAGTAGCGGGACACACAGATACGCAGTATTTT,CASSKVAGHTDTQYF,TRBJ2-3,TRBD2,15,NA,TRBV7-6
TGTGCCAGCAGCTTAGTAGGGGGTCTGGTGAACACTGAAGCTTTCTTT,CASSLVGGLVNTEAFF,TRBJ1-1,NA,16,NA,TRBV11-3
TGTGCCAGCAGCTTAGATCCGCGGGGCACAGATACGCAGTATTTT,CASSLDPRGTDTQYF,TRBJ2-3,NA,15,NA,TRBV7-6
TGCAGTGCTAACAGGAACACTGAAGCTTTCTTT,CSANRNTEAFF,TRBJ1-1,NA,11,once,TRBV20-1
TGTGCCAGCAGTCCCAACACAAACACTGAAGCTTTCTTT,CASSPNTNTEAFF,TRBJ1-1,NA,13,NA,TRBV27
TGTGCCTGGAGTTTTTACAGGGACAATGAGCAGTTCTTC,CAWSFYRDNEQFF,TRBJ2-1,NA,13,NA,TRBV30
TGTGCCAGCAGTCCTAGGGACTCCCGCACAGATACGCAGTATTTT,CASSPRDSRTDTQYF,TRBJ2-3,NA,15,NA,TRBV7-3
TGTGCCATCTCTATAGCGGCGGCCCCCTACAATGAGCAGTTCTTC,CAISIAAAPYNEQFF,TRBJ2-1,NA,15,NA,TRBV10-3
TGTGCCAGCAGCCAAGTGGGACTAGCAGCTCAAGAGACCCAGTACTTC,CASSQVGLAAQETQYF,TRBJ2-5,TRBD2,16,NA,TRBV3-1/TRBV3-2
TGTGCCAGCAGCGTCGGACAGGGCGGTTCACCCCTCCACTTT,CASSVGQGGSPLHF,TRBJ1-6,TRBD1,14,NA,TRBV9
TGCGCCAGCAGTGAGTCGATAGGAGCGAGGAGTGCAGATACGCAGTATTTT,CASSESIGARSADTQYF,TRBJ2-3,NA,17,NA,TRBV10-2
TGTGCCATTAGTAGCTATGAGCAGTTCTTC,CAISSYEQFF,TRBJ2-1,NA,10,NA,TRBV27
TGTGCCAGCAGCCAAGACCGTGGCTACACCTTC,CASSQDRGYTF,TRBJ1-2,NA,11,NA,TRBV3-1/TRBV3-2